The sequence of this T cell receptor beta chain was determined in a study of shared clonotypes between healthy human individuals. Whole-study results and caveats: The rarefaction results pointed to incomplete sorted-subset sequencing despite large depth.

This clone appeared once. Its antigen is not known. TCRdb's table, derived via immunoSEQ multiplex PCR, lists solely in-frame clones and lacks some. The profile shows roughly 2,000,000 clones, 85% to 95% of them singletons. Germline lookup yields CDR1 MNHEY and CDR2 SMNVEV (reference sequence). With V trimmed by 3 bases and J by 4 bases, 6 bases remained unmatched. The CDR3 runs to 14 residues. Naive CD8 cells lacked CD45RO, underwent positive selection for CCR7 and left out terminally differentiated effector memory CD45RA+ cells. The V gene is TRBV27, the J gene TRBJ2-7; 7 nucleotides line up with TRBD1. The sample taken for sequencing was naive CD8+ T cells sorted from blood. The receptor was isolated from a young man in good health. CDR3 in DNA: TGTGCCAGCAGTTTTTCGACAGGGCGGTACGAGCAGTACTTC. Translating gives CASSFSTGRYEQYF.